This T cell receptor beta chain is from a study of blood T cell repertoires in COVID-19. The wider study: PBMCs, B-cell-depleted T cells, or T cells provided the cDNA or gDNA that made up the material.

Participants were aged about 18 to 89 years from 24 US areas. In the original workflow: Nucleated cell counts were estimated from reference gene primer amplification. Some clones are missing from TCRdb's copy, which holds only in-frame ones; the method was immunoSEQ multiplex PCR. V, J and clone size derive from that table, while D and trimming were established from the DNA sequence. This table has 470,000 or so clones, roughly nine tenths appearing once. This CDR3 contains 17 residues. The clonotype comes from a young woman with acute COVID-19. The chain recombines TRBV21-1 with TRBJ2-1; TRBD1, the D gene given by the table, was not confirmed from the DNA. TRBV21-1 is deemed a pseudogene. Specimen: PBMCs or T cells enriched from blood (not recorded which). This chain's CDR3 is CASSLQGGRGRFSEQFF. Here the CDR3 DNA reads TGTGCCAGCAGCCTCCAGGGGGGCAGGGGGCGCTTTAGTGAGCAGTTCTTC.